The 11 T cell receptor beta chains below come from one sample, sequenced in a study of OX40 agonist ivuxolimab in advanced cancers. TCRdb keeps only in-frame clones here, not all; method: immunoSEQ multiplex PCR. The sample lists around 62,000 clones; around 80% were seen once. The specimen was CD4+ or CD8+ T cells sorted from blood, collected in a trial of the OX40 agonist ivuxolimab. The receptors stem from an adult with an advanced solid tumor such as melanoma, head and neck, liver or kidney cancer.

The chain carries TRBV28 and TRBJ1-2; D may be TRBD1 (6 bases). The V gene lost 5 bases and the J gene lost 3 bases, with 13 bases spanning the gap. CDR3 length equals 14 residues. Germline CDR1 and CDR2: MDHEN and SYDVKM. In nucleotides, the CDR3 is TGTGCCAGCAGTGGGACACGGGGGGACTATGGCTACACCTTC. Encoded protein: CASSGTRGDYGYTF.

A remark on this clone: This sample includes further DNA sequences coding for the same CDR3. This chain uses TRBV6-5 with TRBJ2-5, with D possibly TRBD2 on 6 matching bases. The CDR3 has 14 amino acids. V lost 5 bases and J lost 9, with 19 bases in between. Per germline, CDR1 MNHEY and CDR2 SVGAGI. The CDR3 reads CASSTPDRRRAQYF. DNA for the CDR3: TGTGCCAGCAGTACACCCGACCGGCGGAGGGCCCAGTACTTC.

V usage is TRBV28 and J usage is TRBJ2-5, with 7 bases lining up with TRBD1. This CDR3 contains 15 residues. V was pared by 5 bases and J by 5 bases, with 11 bases of the junction left unmatched. The germline V gene has CDR1 MDHEN and CDR2 SYDVKM. The CDR3 nucleotides read TGTGCCAGCAGTCCTGCAGGGGGTAGGATGGAGACCCAGTACTTC. As protein: CASSPAGGRMETQYF.

This clone was recorded only once. The V and J genes are TRBV5-1 and TRBJ2-3; tentative D call: TRBD1 (7 bases). The germline gives CDR1 SGHRS, CDR2 YFSETQ. V was clipped by 5 bases and J by 5 bases, with 15 bases between them. CDR3 length equals 14 residues. This CDR3 reads CASRAGQLRDTQYF. The CDR3 bases are TGCGCCAGCAGGGCGGGACAGCTAAGAGATACGCAGTATTTT. Full variable domain (outside the CDR3, taken from reference TRBV5-1 and TRBJ2-3): KAGVTQTPRYLIKTRGQQVTLSCSPISGHRSVSWYQQTPGQGLQFLFEYFSETQRNKGNFPGRFSGRQFSNSRSEMNVSTLELGDSALYLCASRAGQLRDTQYFGPGTRLTVL.

The chain joins TRBV4-3 to TRBJ2-3; tentative D call: TRBD2 (5 bases). This CDR3 has 16 residues. CDR1 is LGHNA and CDR2 is YSLEER in the germline V gene. Trimming took off 4 bases at V and 4 bases at J, with 18 bases between the two ends. Here the CDR3 reads CASSPDPAGVADTQYF. The CDR3 DNA is TGCGCCAGCAGCCCCGACCCCGCCGGGGTCGCAGATACGCAGTATTTT.

This clone was seen a handful of times. J is TRBJ2-2 and V is TRBV4-1; 10 bases agree with TRBD2. This CDR3 spans 17 amino acids. Germline trimming cut 4 bases from V and 3 bases from J; bases unmatched to any gene: 8. Looked up from germline, CDR1 is MGHRA and CDR2 is YSYEKL. CDR3 sequence reads: CASSRALAGVDTGELFF. The CDR3 DNA follows: TGCGCCAGCAGCCGGGCGCTAGCGGGGGTAGACACCGGGGAGCTGTTTTTT.

DNA for the CDR3: TGTGCCAGCAGCTTAGATGTTGGTGAAGCTTTCTTT. This translates into CASSLDVGEAFF. The V gene is TRBV7-9, the J gene TRBJ1-1; D not resolved. This CDR3 has 12 residues. Germline assignment: CDR1 SEHNR and CDR2 FQNEAQ (reference sequence). Trimming took 1 base from V and 7 from J, leaving 7 bases between them. Supplemented by reference TRBV7-9 and TRBJ1-1, the full variable domain reads DTGVSQNPRHKITKRGQNVTFRCDPISEHNRLYWYRQTLGQGPEFLTYFQNEAQLEKSRLLSDRFSAERPKGSFSTLEIQRTEQGDSAMYLCASSLDVGEAFFGQGTRLTVV.

The chain has TRBV23-1 and TRBJ1-1; TRBD1 matches at 8 bases. TRBV23-1 is labeled an ORF, and its function is uncertain. This CDR3 has 16 amino acids. Unmatched junction bases numbered 14, after V lost 8 bases and J lost 3 bases. CDR3 sequence: CASPNIRQGSDTEAFF. In DNA form, the CDR3 reads TGCGCCAGCCCTAACATTCGACAGGGGTCTGACACTGAAGCTTTCTTT.

The chain joins TRBV19 to TRBJ1-3; D is uncertain. Germline CDR1 is LNHDA and CDR2 is SQIVND (reference sequence). This CDR3 has 15 amino acids. V lost 0 bases to trimming and J lost 0 bases, with 6 bases between them. The CDR3 here is CASSIDGGSGNTIYF. Here the CDR3 DNA reads TGTGCCAGTAGTATAGACGGCGGCTCTGGAAACACCATATATTTT. Combining the CDR3 with reference TRBV19 and TRBJ1-3 gives the whole variable domain DGGITQSPKYLFRKEGQNVTLSCEQNLNHDAMYWYRQDPGQGLRLIYYSQIVNDFQKGDIAEGYSVSREKKESFPLTVTSAQKNPTAFYLCASSIDGGSGNTIYFGEGSWLTVV.

The J gene is TRBJ2-6, the V gene TRBV27; 12 nucleotides match TRBD1. This CDR3 has 17 amino acids. V was clipped by 6 bases and J by 3 bases; unmatched bases: 6. CDR1 is MNHEY, CDR2 SMNVEV, per germline (reference sequence). CDR3 amino acids: CASSTGQGARGANVLTF. The CDR3 DNA sequence: TGTGCCAGCAGCACGGGACAGGGGGCGCGTGGGGCCAACGTCCTGACTTTC.

Comment on this clone: The junction does not match germline at one end; this may be a read error. J is TRBJ1-4 and V is TRBV18; D not certain. The CDR3 has 13 residues. Germline CDR1 and CDR2: KGHSH and LQKENI. CDR3 bases: TGTGCCAGCTCACCTTCGTCGCCAACGCAACTGCTTTTT. Translation gives CASSPSSPTQLLF.